The following is a T cell receptor beta chain sequence with its context. Its antigen is unknown. The data were taken from a study of early T cells in non-severe SARS-CoV-2 infection. Study summary: The authors sequenced bulk RNA from unsorted whole blood, leaving chains unpaired.

Individual cDNA molecules received unique molecular identifiers. TCRdb reanalysed the 5' RACE reads using MiXCR and keeps one entry per CDR3 protein. The sample has some 91,000 distinct CDR3 sequences; approximately 10% are singletons. The germline V and J ends were trimmed by 5 bases and 4 bases, with 10 bases remaining between them. Per the germline V gene, CDR1 is DFQATT and CDR2 is SNEGSKA (reference sequence). This CDR3 is 12 amino acids long. Study-wide findings and caveats: Matches to VDJdb favored anti-spike CD8 responses and missed private and CD4 specificities.

This receptor was obtained from an adult who was a healthcare worker with PCR-confirmed SARS-CoV-2 infection or an uninfected control (not recorded which). V gene TRBV20-1 combines with J gene TRBJ2-3; D possibly corresponds to TRBD2 (6 bases). Here the sequenced sample was whole blood, taken at baseline. The CDR3 here is CSAALASDTQYF. The CDR3 coding sequence is TGCAGTGCTGCGCTAGCGTCAGATACGCAGTATTTT.